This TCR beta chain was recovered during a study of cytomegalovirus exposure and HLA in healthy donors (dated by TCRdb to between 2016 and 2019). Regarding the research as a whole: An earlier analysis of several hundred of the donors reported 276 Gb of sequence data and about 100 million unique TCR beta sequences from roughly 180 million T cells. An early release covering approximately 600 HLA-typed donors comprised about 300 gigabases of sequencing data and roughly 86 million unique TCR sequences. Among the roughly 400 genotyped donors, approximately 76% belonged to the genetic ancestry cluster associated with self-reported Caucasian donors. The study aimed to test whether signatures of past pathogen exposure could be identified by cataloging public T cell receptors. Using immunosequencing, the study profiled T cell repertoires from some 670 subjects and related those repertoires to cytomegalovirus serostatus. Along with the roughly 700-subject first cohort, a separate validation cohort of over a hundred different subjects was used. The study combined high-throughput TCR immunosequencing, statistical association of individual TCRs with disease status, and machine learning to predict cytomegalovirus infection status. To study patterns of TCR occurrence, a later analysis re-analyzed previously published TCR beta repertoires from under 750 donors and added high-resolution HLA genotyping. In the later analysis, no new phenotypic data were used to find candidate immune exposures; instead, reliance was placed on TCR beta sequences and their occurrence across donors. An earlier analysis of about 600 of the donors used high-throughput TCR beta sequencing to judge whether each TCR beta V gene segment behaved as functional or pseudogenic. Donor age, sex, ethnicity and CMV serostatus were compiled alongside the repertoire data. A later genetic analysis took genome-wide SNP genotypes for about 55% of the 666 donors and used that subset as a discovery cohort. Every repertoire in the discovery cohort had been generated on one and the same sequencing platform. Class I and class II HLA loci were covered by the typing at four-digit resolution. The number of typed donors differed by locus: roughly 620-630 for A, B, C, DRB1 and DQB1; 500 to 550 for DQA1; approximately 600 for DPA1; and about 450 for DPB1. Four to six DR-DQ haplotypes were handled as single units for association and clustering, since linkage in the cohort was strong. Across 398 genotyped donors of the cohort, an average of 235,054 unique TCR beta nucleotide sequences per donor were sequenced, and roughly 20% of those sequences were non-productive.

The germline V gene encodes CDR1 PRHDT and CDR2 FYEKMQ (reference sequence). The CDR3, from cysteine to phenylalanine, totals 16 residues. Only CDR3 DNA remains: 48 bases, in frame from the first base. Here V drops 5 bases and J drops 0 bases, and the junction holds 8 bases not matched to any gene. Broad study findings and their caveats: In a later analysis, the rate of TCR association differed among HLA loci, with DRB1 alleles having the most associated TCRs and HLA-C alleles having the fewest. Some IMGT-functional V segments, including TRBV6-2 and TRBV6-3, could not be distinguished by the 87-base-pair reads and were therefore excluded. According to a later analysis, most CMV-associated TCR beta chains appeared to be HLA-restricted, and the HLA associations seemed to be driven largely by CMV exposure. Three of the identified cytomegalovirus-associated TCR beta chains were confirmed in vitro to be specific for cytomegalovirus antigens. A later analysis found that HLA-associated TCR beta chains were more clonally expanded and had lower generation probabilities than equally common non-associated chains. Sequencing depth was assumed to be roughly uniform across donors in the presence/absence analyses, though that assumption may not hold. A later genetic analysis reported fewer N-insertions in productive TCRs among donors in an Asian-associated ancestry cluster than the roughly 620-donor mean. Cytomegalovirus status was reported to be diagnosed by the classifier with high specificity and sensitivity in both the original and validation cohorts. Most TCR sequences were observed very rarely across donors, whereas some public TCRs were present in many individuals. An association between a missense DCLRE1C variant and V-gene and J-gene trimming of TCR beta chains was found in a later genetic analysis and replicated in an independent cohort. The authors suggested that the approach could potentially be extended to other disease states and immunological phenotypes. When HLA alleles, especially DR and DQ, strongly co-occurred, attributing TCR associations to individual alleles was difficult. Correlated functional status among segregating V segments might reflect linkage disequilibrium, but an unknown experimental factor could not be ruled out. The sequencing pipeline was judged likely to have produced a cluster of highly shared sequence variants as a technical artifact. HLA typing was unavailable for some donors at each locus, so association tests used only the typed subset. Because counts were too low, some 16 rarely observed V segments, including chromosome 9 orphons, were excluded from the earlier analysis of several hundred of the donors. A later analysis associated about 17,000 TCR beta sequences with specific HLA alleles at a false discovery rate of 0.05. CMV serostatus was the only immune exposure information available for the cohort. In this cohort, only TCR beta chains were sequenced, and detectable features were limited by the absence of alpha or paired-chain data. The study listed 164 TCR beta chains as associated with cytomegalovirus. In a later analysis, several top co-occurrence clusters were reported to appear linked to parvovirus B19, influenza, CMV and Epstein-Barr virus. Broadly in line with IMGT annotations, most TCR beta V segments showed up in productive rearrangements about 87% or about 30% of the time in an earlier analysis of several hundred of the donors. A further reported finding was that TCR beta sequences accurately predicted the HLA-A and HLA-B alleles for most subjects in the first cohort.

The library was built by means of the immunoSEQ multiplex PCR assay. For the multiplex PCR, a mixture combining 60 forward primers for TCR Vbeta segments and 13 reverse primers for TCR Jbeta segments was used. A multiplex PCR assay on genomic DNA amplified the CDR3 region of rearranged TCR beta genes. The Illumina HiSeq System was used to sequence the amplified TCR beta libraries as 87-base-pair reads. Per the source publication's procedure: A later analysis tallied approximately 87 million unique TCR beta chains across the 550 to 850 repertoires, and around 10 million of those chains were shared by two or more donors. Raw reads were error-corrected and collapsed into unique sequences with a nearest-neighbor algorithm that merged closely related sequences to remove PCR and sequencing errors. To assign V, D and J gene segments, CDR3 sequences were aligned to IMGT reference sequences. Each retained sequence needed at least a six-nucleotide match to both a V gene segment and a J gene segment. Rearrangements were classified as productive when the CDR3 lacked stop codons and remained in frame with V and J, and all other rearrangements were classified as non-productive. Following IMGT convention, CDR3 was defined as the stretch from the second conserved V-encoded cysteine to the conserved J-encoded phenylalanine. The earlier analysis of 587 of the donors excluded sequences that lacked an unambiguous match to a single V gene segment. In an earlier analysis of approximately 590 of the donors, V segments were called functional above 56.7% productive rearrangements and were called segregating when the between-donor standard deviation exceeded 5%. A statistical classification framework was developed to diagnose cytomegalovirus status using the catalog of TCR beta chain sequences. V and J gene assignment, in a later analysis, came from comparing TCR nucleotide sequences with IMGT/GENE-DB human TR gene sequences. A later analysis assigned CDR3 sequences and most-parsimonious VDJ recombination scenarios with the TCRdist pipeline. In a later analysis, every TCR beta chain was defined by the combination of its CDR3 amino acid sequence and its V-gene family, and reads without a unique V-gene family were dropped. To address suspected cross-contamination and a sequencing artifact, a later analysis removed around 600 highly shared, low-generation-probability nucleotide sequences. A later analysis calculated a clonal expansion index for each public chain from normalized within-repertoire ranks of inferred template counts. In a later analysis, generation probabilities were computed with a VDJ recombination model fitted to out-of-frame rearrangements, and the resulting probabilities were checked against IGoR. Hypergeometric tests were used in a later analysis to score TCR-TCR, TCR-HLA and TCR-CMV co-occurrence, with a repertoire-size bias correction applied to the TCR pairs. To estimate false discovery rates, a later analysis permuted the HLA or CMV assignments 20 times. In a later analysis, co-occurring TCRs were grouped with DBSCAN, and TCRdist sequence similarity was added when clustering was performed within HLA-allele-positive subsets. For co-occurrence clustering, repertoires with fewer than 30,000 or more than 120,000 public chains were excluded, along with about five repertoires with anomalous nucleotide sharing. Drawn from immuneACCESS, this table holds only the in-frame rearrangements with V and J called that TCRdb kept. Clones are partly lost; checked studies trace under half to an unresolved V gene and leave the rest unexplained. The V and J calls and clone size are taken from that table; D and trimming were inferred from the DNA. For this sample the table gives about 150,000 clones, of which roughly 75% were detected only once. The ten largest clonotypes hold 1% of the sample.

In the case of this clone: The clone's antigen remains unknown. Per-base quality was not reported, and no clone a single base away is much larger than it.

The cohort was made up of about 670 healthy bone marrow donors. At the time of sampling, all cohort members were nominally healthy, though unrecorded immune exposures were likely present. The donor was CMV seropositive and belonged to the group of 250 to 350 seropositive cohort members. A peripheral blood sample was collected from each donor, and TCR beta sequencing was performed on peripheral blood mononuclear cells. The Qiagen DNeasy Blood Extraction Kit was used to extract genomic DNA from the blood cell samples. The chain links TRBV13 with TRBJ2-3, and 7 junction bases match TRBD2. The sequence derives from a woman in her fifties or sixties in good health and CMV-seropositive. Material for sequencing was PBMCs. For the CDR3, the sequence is CASSHPSSGSTDTQYF. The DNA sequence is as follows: TGTGCCAGCAGCCATCCGAGTAGCGGGAGCACAGATACGCAGTATTTT.